Sequencing of this T cell receptor beta chain was carried out in a study of blood T cell repertoires in COVID-19. Study in general: The study drew acute and convalescent COVID-19 samples from the United States, Italy and Spain. Sample material is recorded as cDNA or gDNA derived from T cells, B-cell-depleted T cells, or PBMCs.

In the original processing: Reference gene primer amplification gave estimated nucleated cell counts. The method was immunoSEQ multiplex PCR; TCRdb's version includes in-frame clones alone and lacks a portion of them. That table furnishes V, J and clone size, whereas the DNA furnished D and trimming. The sample has approximately 170,000 clones, about 83% seen once. This CDR3 comprises 14 residues. Germline-derived CDR1 and CDR2 are MNHEY and SMNVEV (reference sequence). The trim removed 2 bases at V and 6 bases at J, leaving 3 bases unmatched. The chain joins TRBV27 to TRBJ1-2; TRBD1 agrees at 10 bases. The sequence was collected from an elderly woman with acute or convalescent COVID-19. The sample comprised peripheral blood. The CDR3 sequence is CASSLLDRGHGYTF. The CDR3 coding sequence is TGTGCCAGCAGTTTACTTGACAGGGGGCATGGCTACACCTTC.